This is a list of T cell receptor beta chains from one sample in a study of tumor-infiltrating lymphocytes in oesophageal squamous cell carcinoma. TCRdb called the PCR reads again in MiXCR, with one record for every CDR3 protein. The sample lists approximately 9,700 distinct CDR3 sequences, approximately 59% occurring once. Sequencing used esophageal tumor tissue. These receptor sequences come from a male donor with esophageal squamous cell carcinoma. CDR3s include the opening cysteine and the closing phenylalanine or tryptophan.

V: TRBV10-2
CDR3: CASTTSGNRYNEQFF

V: TRBV7-3
CDR3: CASSLKGTSSYNEQFF

V: TRBV7-6
CDR3: CASSLGASGRVRAKQNEQFF

V: TRBV28
CDR3: CASSGLAGPLYNEQFF

V: TRBV7-2
CDR3: CASSLTSIEQFF

V: TRBV28
CDR3: CASRARGEQFF

V: TRBV7-7
CDR3: CASSFGTAQETQYF

V: TRBV5-4
CDR3: CASSATSGPYEQFF

V: TRBV28
CDR3: CASSPSALGTQYF

V: TRBV12-3/TRBV12-4
CDR3: CASSWGTGYQPQHF

V: TRBV24-1
CDR3: CATSGSGLAGNSGANVLTF

V: TRBV7-6
CDR3: CASSLRTSGEETQYF

V: TRBV7-3
CDR3: CASSLGLSADTQYF

V: TRBV7-8
CDR3: CASSEGQGRTDTQYF

V: TRBV7-7
CDR3: CASSIEQGHYGYTF

V: TRBV6-2/TRBV6-3
CDR3: CASDGGRERTYEQYF

V: TRBV3-1
CDR3: CASSPTDLYEQYF

V: TRBV7-2
CDR3: CASSSRLAGATGELFF

V: TRBV7-2
CDR3: CASSLGGGGDYGYTF

V: TRBV7-9
CDR3: CASNARGQETQYF

V: TRBV7-3
CDR3: CASSAPGRDNEQFF

V: TRBV6-6
CDR3: CASSYSGSSSGANVLTF

V: TRBV6-1
CDR3: CASTASGANVLTF

V: TRBV7-2
CDR3: CASSLWGPNEKLFF

V: TRBV2
CDR3: CASSGTGLWYGYTF

V: TRBV7-8
CDR3: CASSSGGTPRDTQYF

V: TRBV18
CDR3: CASSPRADTQYF

V: TRBV7-2
CDR3: CASSSRTSGSQETQFF

V: TRBV28
CDR3: CASSLRGPNTEAFF

V: TRBV7-6
CDR3: CASSLLPGLAGDTQYF

V: TRBV28
CDR3: CASSFGGGQGAAGYTF

V: TRBV6-1
CDR3: CASSGTYSGRSSYEQYF

V: TRBV7-2
CDR3: CASRNSGRATYNEQYF

V: TRBV7-2
CDR3: CASSSGWGHELYGYTF

V: TRBV12-3/TRBV12-4
CDR3: CASSFWRMTGELFF

V: TRBV4-3
CDR3: CASSQDRAVPGNTQYF

V: TRBV11-2
CDR3: CASSLSSSNEKLFF

V: TRBV7-3
CDR3: CASSLGPGLAGLSGANVLTF

V: TRBV6-8
CDR3: CASSSQGGGYGYTF

V: TRBV12-3/TRBV12-4
CDR3: CASSLASGRSNEQFF

V: TRBV11-2
CDR3: CASSLDSETSGRVPVLHEQFF

V: TRBV6-5
CDR3: CASHNLAGRAEQYF

V: TRBV28
CDR3: CASRPGRETQYF

V: TRBV12-3/TRBV12-4
CDR3: CASRRDTDTQYF

V: TRBV7-2
CDR3: CASSWGGSTDTQYF

V: TRBV7-9
CDR3: CASSDDIYEQYF